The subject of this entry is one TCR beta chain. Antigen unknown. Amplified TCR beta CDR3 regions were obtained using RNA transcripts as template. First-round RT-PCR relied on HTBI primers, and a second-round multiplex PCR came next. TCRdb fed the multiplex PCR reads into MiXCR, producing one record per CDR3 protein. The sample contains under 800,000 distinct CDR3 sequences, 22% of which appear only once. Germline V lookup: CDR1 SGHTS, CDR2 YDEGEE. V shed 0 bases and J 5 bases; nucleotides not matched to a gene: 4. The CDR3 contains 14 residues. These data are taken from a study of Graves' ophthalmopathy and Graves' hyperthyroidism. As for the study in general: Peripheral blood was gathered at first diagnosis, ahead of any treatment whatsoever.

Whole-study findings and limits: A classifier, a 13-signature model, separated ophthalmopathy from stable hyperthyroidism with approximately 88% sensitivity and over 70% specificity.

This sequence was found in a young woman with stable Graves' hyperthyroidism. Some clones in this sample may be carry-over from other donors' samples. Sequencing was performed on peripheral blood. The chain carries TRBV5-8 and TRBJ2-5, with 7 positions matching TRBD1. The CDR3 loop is CASSLEGARETQYF. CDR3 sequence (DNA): TGTGCCAGCAGCTTGGAGGGGGCGCGGGAGACCCAGTACTTC.